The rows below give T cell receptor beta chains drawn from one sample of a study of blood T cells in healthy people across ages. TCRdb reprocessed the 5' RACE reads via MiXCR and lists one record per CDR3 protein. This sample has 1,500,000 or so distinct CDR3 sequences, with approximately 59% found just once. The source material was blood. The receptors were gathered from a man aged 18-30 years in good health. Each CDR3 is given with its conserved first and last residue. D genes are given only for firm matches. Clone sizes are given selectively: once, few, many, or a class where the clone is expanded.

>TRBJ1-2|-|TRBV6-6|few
TGTGCCAGCAGTTACTTGCTGACCTATGGCTACACCTTC
CASSYLLTYGYTF
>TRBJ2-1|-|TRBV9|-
TGTGCCAGCAGCGTATGGGCGGATGGGTCCAATGAGCAGTTCTTC
CASSVWADGSNEQFF
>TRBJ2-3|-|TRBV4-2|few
TGTGCCAGCAGCCAAGAAACACTTGGGCGGATTGATACGCAGTATTTT
CASSQETLGRIDTQYF
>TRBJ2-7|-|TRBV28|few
TGTGCCAGCAGTACTCATGATTACGAGCAGTACTTC
CASSTHDYEQYF
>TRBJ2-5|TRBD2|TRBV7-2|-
TGTGCCAGCAGCTTAATGGCTCTAGCGGGGGGTCAAGAGACCCAGTACTTC
CASSLMALAGGQETQYF
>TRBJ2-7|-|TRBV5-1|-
TGCGCCAGCAGGATTTATAGTGGCGAGCAGTACTTC
CASRIYSGEQYF
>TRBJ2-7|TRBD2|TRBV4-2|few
TGTGCCAGCAGCCAAGAAGGACCCGCGGGAGGTCCCTACGAGCAGTACTTC
CASSQEGPAGGPYEQYF
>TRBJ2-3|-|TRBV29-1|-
TGCAGCGTTGAAGATCCTATCACAAACGGGGATACGCAGTATTTT
CSVEDPITNGDTQYF
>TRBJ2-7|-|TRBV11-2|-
TGTGCCAGCAGCTTAGGAATAGGGAGGAACTACGAGCAGTACTTC
CASSLGIGRNYEQYF
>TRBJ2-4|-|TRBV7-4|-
TGTGCCAGCAGCAACTCTGGTCCAGCGGGGTACTTC
CASSNSGPAGYF
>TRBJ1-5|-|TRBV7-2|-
TGTGCCAGCAACCATTGGGACTCTAACCTCCAGCCCCAGCATTTT
CASNHWDSNLQPQHF
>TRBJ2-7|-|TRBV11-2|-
TGTGCCAGCACTACTTCTAGGGGTCCTACCTACGAGCAGTACTTC
CASTTSRGPTYEQYF
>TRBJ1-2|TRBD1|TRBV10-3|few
TGTGCCATCAGAGAGACAGGGGACGGCTACACCTTC
CAIRETGDGYTF
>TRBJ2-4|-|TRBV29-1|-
TGCAGCGCCAGGGATCAACTAGCCAAAAACATTCAGTACTTC
CSARDQLAKNIQYF
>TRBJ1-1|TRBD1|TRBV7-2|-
TGTGCCAGCAGCTTAGTGAAGGGGGCAGGCACTGAAGCTTTCTTT
CASSLVKGAGTEAFF
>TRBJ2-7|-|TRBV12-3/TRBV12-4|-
TGTGCCAGCAGTTTTACCAGGGGCCTGGGGAACGAGCAGTACTTC
CASSFTRGLGNEQYF
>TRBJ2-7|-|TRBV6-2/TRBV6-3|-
TGTGCCAGCAGACCTGCTAGGTTCTACGAGCAGTACTTC
CASRPARFYEQYF
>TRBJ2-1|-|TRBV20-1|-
TGCAGTGCTAGAGATCCCTTGTTGGATGAGCAGTTCTTC
CSARDPLLDEQFF
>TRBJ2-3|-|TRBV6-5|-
TGTGCCAGCAGTTACTCGCCCGGACGCACAGATACGCAGTATTTT
CASSYSPGRTDTQYF
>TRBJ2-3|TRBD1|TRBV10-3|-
TGTGCCATCAGGGGGGACAGGGGTCCCCCTAGCACAGATACGCAGTATTTT
CAIRGDRGPPSTDTQYF